The 19 T cell receptor beta chains below were found in one sample sequenced in a study of beta chain features in type 1 diabetes. The entirety of the isolated RNA underwent reverse transcription, so expressed TCRB transcripts were sequenced. Libraries were prepared by immunoSEQ multiplex PCR; TCRdb keeps only in-frame clonotypes and omits some of them. The table shows approximately 600,000 clones, with around 12% occurring only once. Their recognized antigens are unknown. General study results and limits: TCRB CDR3s were moderately but significantly shorter in Type 1 diabetes patients in all four CD4+ subsets.

Sequencing was carried out using naive CD4+ T cells from blood. The receptors come from a man aged 25-45 years with type 1 diabetes.

About this clone: Other DNA sequences in the same sample also yield this CDR3. The V gene is TRBV5-1, the J gene TRBJ1-5; 7 positions match TRBD1. This CDR3 contains 14 residues. Trimming removed 4 bases from V and 4 bases from J; junction bases left unmatched: 5. Germline CDR1 and CDR2: SGHRS and YFSETQ. CDR3: CASSLGQENQPQHF. CDR3 in DNA: TGCGCCAGCAGCCTCGGACAGGAGAATCAGCCCCAGCATTTT.

This clone has a handful of counts. The V call is TRBV7-2, the J call TRBJ2-7; perhaps TRBD2 as D (5 bases). Per germline, CDR1 SGHTA and CDR2 FQGNSA. The CDR3 has 14 residues. Trimming cost V 2 bases and J 2 bases, with 10 bases left between them. CDR3 loop: CASSLSGDTYEQYF. DNA for the CDR3: TGTGCCAGCAGCTTAAGCGGTGACACCTACGAGCAGTACTTC.

The chain joins TRBV5-4 to TRBJ1-6; weak D call: TRBD1 (5 bases). Looked up from germline, CDR1 is SGHNT and CDR2 is YYREEE (reference sequence). V shed 0 bases and J shed 8 bases, with 12 bases lying between them. This CDR3 spans 15 amino acids. The CDR3 nucleotides read TGTGCCAGCAGCTTGGCTCCTCAGGGTTATTCACCCCTCCACTTT. It encodes CASSLAPQGYSPLHF. Variable domain in full (rest from reference TRBV5-4 and TRBJ1-6): ETGVTQSPTHLIKTRGQQVTLRCSSQSGHNTVSWYQQALGQGPQFIFQYYREEENGRGNFPPRFSGLQFPNYSSELNVNALELDDSALYLCASSLAPQGYSPLHFGNGTRLTVT.

The count of this clone is one. The chain recombines TRBV19 with TRBJ2-1, with D possibly being TRBD1 or TRBD2 (5 bases each). The CDR3 consists of 16 residues. CDR1 is LNHDA, CDR2 SQIVND, per germline (reference sequence). Between the trimmed V and J ends, which lost 3 bases and 2 bases, there was a span of 14 bases. In DNA, the CDR3 is TGTGCCAGTAGTATCCGTTGGGGGTTAACCTACAATGAGCAGTTCTTC. This gives the protein CASSIRWGLTYNEQFF.

The genes are TRBV7-9 and TRBJ1-1; no definite D call. The CDR3 contains 16 residues. Germline loops: CDR1 SEHNR, CDR2 FQNEAQ (reference sequence). The germline V and J ends were trimmed by 1 base and 4 bases, with 16 bases remaining between them. CDR3 sequence (DNA): TGTGCCAGCAGCTTAGGGGGAGGTTCCGGAGGCACTGAAGCTTTCTTT. Amino acids: CASSLGGGSGGTEAFF.

V is TRBV28 and J is TRBJ2-6; unclear D gene. The V end was cut by 3 bases, the J end by 0 bases, with 6 bases between. CDR3 length equals 15 residues. Germline CDR1 MDHEN, CDR2 SYDVKM. CDR3 DNA sequence: TGTGCCAGCAGTTTGCAGAGCTCTGGGGCCAACGTCCTGACTTTC. This sequence encodes CASSLQSSGANVLTF. The full variable domain, in which reference TRBV28 and TRBJ2-6 provide the parts outside the CDR3, is DVKVTQSSRYLVKRTGEKVFLECVQDMDHENMFWYRQDPGLGLRLIYFSYDVKMKEKGDIPEGYSVSREKKERFSLILESASTNQTSMYLCASSLQSSGANVLTFGAGSRLTVL.

This clone was seen a few times. V usage is TRBV30 and J usage is TRBJ2-7, with D tentatively TRBD1 (5 bases). Germline V lookup: CDR1 GTSNPN, CDR2 SVGIG (reference sequence). This CDR3 is built from 11 residues. V was cut by 5 bases and J by 0 bases, with 5 bases left in between. CDR3 protein: CAWDSSYEQYF. The CDR3, as DNA: TGTGCCTGGGACAGCTCCTACGAGCAGTACTTC.

This clone has just a few counts. V and J are TRBV5-1 and TRBJ1-2; 10 bases are a match to TRBD1. Germline values: CDR1 SGHRS, CDR2 YFSETQ. V was pared by 2 bases and J by 3 bases, with 4 bases of the junction left unmatched. The length of the CDR3 is 15 residues. The CDR3 DNA reads as TGCGCCAGCAGCTTAGGACAGGGGGTTTACTATGGCTACACCTTC. The encoded protein is CASSLGQGVYYGYTF.

CDR3 residues: CASSFGRDPYGYTF. The CDR3 DNA reads as TGTGCCAGCAGTTTCGGCAGGGATCCCTATGGCTACACCTTC. The genes are TRBV28 and TRBJ1-2; D perhaps matches TRBD1 (5 bases). The V gene lost 3 bases and the J gene lost 4 bases, with 12 bases spanning the gap. The CDR3 extends over 14 amino acids. Germline V gene data show CDR1 as MDHEN and CDR2 as SYDVKM.

This clone was observed a handful of times. This rearrangement joins TRBV9 to TRBJ2-3, with a weak D call TRBD2 (5 bases). V gave up 0 bases and J gave up 2 bases, with 10 bases separating them. CDR1 and CDR2 (germline): SGDLS, YYNGEE. The CDR3 runs 15 residues. CDR3 residues: CASSVAGSFTDTQYF. Here the CDR3 DNA reads TGTGCCAGCAGCGTAGCGGGGTCCTTCACAGATACGCAGTATTTT.

A few counts support this clone. The rearrangement links TRBV29-1 to TRBJ1-4; tentatively, D is TRBD1 (5 bases). Germline V lookup: CDR1 SQVTM, CDR2 ANQGSEA. The CDR3 has 14 residues. Trimming pared 4 bases from V and 5 bases from J, leaving 14 bases between. CDR3 in DNA: TGCAGCGTTGTAGGGGAAGCGGGGAATGAAAAACTGTTTTTT. This encodes CSVVGEAGNEKLFF.

The genes are TRBV19 and TRBJ1-6; 8 nucleotides match TRBD1. Germline loops: CDR1 LNHDA, CDR2 SQIVND (reference sequence). The CDR3 length is 13 residues. The junction had 1 base not matched to a gene; V was cut back by 4 bases and J by 8 bases. CDR3 residues: CASSRQGHSPLHF. The CDR3, as DNA: TGTGCCAGTAGTAGACAGGGGCATTCACCCCTCCACTTT.

The rearrangement joins TRBV29-1 to TRBJ2-1, with TRBD2 as a possible D gene (5 bases). The CDR3 contains 14 residues. From germline, CDR1 is SQVTM and CDR2 ANQGSEA. V lost 3 bases, J lost 3 bases, and 12 bases lay in between. The chain's CDR3 is CSVEASPNYNEQFF. The CDR3 DNA is TGCAGCGTTGAGGCTAGCCCTAACTACAATGAGCAGTTCTTC.

This chain connects TRBV7-9 to TRBJ2-7; the D is unclear. The germline V gene encodes CDR1 SEHNR and CDR2 FQNEAQ (reference sequence). This CDR3 is 16 amino acids long. Between the trimmed V and J ends, which lost 1 base and 1 base, there was a span of 14 bases. CDR3 sequence: CASSLERTTTSYEQYF. The CDR3 DNA is TGTGCCAGCAGCTTAGAACGCACTACTACATCCTACGAGCAGTACTTC.

Remarks on this clone: Other DNA variants within this sample encode the same CDR3. The CDR3 bases are TGTGCCAGCAGCCAAGATAATGAAAAACTGTTTTTT. Protein product: CASSQDNEKLFF. This rearrangement joins TRBV4-2 to TRBJ1-4; unclear D gene. The V and J ends lost 0 bases and 4 bases respectively, with 0 bases between them. The CDR3 sequence is 12 residues long. Per the germline V gene, CDR1 is LGHNA and CDR2 is YNFKEQ.

The V gene is TRBV5-6, the J gene TRBJ2-5, with TRBD2 identical over 8 bases. J gave up 7 bases and V 2 bases, and 4 bases lay outside the gene matches. Germline V gene lookup returns CDR1 SGHDT and CDR2 YYEEEE. The CDR3 length is 13 residues. The chain's CDR3 is CASSFERGTTQYF. The CDR3 DNA reads TGTGCCAGCAGCTTCGAGCGGGGGACGACCCAGTACTTC.

This clone was detected only a few times. The chain links TRBV20-1 to TRBJ1-1, with unresolved D. Per the germline V gene, CDR1 is DFQATT and CDR2 is SNEGSKA (reference sequence). This CDR3 has 11 amino acids. With 1 base removed from V and 11 bases from J, the gap between germline ends came to 11 bases. CDR3 sequence (DNA): TGCAGTGCTAGAGGGTCCCAGACCGCTTTCTTT. As protein: CSARGSQTAFF.

This clone has just a few counts. J is TRBJ2-3 and V is TRBV9, with TRBD2 as a possible D gene (5 bases). Trimming cost V 1 base and J 2 bases, with 5 bases left between them. The CDR3 is 13 residues long. CDR1 and CDR2 from the germline V gene are SGDLS and YYNGEE. CDR3 nucleotide sequence: TGTGCCAGCAGCGTACTAGCCACAGATACGCAGTATTTT. Encoded protein: CASSVLATDTQYF.

This clone was counted only a few times. The gene calls are TRBV9 and TRBJ1-2; D might be TRBD1 (6 bases). The V gene's germline CDR1 is SGDLS and CDR2 YYNGEE. V gave up 3 bases and J gave up 7 bases, with 10 bases separating them. This CDR3 has 12 amino acids. The CDR3 nucleotides read TGTGCCAGCAGCGGTTACAGGGTTGGCTACACCTTC. Its protein product is CASSGYRVGYTF.